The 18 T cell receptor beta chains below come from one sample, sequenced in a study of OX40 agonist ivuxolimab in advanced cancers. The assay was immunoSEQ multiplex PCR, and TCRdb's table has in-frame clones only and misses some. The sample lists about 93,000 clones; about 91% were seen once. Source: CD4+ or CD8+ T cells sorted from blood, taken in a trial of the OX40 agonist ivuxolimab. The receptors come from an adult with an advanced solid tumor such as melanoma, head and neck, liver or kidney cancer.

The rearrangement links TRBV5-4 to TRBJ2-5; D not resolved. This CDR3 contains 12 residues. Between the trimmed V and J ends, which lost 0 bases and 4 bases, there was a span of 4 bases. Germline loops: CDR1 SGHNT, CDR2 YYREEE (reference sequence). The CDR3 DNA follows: TGTGCCAGCAGCTTGGGTCCAGAGACCCAGTACTTC. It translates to CASSLGPETQYF.

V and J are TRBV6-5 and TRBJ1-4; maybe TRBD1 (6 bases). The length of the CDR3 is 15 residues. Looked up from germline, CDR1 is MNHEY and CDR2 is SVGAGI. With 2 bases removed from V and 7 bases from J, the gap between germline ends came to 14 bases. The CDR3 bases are TGTGCCAGCAGTTACCGGGGGGCGCTTGGTGAAAAACTGTTTTTT. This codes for CASSYRGALGEKLFF.

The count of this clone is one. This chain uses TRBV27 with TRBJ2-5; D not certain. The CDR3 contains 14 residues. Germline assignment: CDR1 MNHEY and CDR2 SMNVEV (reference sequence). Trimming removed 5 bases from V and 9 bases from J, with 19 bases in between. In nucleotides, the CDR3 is TGTGCCAGCAGTCCCCGAGCCACAGTTGGCTCCCAGTACTTC. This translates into CASSPRATVGSQYF.

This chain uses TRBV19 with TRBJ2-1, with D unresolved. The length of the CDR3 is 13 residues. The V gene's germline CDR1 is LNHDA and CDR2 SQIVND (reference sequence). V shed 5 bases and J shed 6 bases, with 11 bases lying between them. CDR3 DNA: TGTGCCAGTAGTCCCCAAAGGACCAATGAGCAGTTCTTC. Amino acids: CASSPQRTNEQFF.

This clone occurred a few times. DNA for the CDR3: TGTGCCTGGACAGTGAACACTGAAGCTTTCTTT. Encoded protein: CAWTVNTEAFF. The genes are TRBV30 and TRBJ1-1; D call uncertain. Per the germline V gene, CDR1 is GTSNPN and CDR2 is SVGIG (reference sequence). The CDR3 consists of 11 residues. V lost 4 bases, J lost 0 bases, and 3 bases lay in between.

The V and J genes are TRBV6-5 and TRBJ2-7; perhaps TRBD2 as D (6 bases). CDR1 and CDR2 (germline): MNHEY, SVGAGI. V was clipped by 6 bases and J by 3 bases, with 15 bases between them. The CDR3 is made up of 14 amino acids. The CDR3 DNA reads TGTGCCAGCAGGCGGGAAGGGCCCTTCTACGAGCAGTACTTC. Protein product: CASRREGPFYEQYF.

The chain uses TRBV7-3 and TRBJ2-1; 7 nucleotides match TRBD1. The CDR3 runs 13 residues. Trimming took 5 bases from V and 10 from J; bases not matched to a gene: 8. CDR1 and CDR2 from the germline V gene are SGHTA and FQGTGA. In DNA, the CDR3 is TGTGCCAGCAGCCCCGACAGGGCGCGGGAGCAGTTCTTC. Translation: CASSPDRAREQFF.

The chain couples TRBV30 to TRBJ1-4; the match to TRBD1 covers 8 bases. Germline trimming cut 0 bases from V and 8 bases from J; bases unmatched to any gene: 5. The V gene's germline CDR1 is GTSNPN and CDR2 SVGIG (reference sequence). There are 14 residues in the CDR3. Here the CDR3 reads CAWSVQQGVEKLFF. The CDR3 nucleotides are TGTGCCTGGAGTGTCCAACAGGGGGTGGAAAAACTGTTTTTT.

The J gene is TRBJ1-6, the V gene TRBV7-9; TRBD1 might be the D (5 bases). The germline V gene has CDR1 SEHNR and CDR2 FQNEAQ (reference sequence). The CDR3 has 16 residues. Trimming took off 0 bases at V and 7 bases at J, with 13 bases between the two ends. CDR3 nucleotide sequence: TGTGCCAGCAGCTTAGCGTTGGCGGGGCAAAATTCACCCCTCCACTTT. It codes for CASSLALAGQNSPLHF. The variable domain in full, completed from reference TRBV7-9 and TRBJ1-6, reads DTGVSQNPRHKITKRGQNVTFRCDPISEHNRLYWYRQTLGQGPEFLTYFQNEAQLEKSRLLSDRFSAERPKGSFSTLEIQRTEQGDSAMYLCASSLALAGQNSPLHFGNGTRLTVT.

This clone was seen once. The CDR3 protein is CAISESSDGNTIYF. The CDR3 nucleotides read TGTGCCATCAGTGAGTCATCAGATGGAAACACCATATATTTT. The V gene is TRBV10-3, the J gene TRBJ1-3; D call uncertain. V lost 0 bases, J lost 3 bases, and 6 bases lay in between. This CDR3 contains 14 residues. Germline V gives CDR1 ENHRY, CDR2 SYGVKD.

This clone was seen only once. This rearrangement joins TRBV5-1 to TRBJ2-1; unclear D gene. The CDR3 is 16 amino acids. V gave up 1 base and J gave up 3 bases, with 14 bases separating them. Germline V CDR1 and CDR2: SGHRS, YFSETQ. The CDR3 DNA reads TGCGCCAGCAGCTTGAACCAGACCAAGGTCTACAATGAGCAGTTCTTC. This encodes CASSLNQTKVYNEQFF. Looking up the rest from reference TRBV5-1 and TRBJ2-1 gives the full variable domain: KAGVTQTPRYLIKTRGQQVTLSCSPISGHRSVSWYQQTPGQGLQFLFEYFSETQRNKGNFPGRFSGRQFSNSRSEMNVSTLELGDSALYLCASSLNQTKVYNEQFFGPGTRLTVL.

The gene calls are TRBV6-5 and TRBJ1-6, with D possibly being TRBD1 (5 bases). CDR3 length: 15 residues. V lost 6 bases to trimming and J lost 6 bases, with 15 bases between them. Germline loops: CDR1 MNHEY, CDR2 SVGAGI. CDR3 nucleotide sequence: TGTGCCAGCAGCCCACTCCCAGGGCTTAATTCACCCCTCCACTTT. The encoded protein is CASSPLPGLNSPLHF.

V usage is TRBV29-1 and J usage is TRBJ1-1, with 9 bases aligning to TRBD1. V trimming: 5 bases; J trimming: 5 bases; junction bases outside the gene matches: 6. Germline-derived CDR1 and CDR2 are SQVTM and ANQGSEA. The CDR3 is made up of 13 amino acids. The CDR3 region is CSVQTGGGTEAFF. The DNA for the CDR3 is TGCAGCGTTCAGACAGGGGGTGGGACTGAAGCTTTCTTT.

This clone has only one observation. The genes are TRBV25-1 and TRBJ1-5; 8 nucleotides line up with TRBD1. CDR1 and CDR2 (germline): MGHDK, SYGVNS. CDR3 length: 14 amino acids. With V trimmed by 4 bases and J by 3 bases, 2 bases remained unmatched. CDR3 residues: CASSGQGLNQPQHF. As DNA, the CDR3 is TGTGCCAGCAGTGGACAGGGGCTCAATCAGCCCCAGCATTTT.

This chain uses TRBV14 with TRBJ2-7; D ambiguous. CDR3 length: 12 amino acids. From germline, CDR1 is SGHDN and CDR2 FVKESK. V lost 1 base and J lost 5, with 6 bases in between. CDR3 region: CASSQVINEQYF. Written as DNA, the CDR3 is TGTGCCAGCAGCCAAGTAATCAACGAGCAGTACTTC. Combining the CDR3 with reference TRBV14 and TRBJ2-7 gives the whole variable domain EAGVTQFPSHSVIEKGQTVTLRCDPISGHDNLYWYRRVMGKEIKFLLHFVKESKQDESGMPNNRFLAERTGGTYSTLKVQPAELEDSGVYFCASSQVINEQYFGPGTRLTVT.

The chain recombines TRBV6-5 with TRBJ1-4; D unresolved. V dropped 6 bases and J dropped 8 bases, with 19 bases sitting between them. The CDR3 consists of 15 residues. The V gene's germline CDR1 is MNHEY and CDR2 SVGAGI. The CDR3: CASRENGWAREKLFF. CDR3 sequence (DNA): TGTGCCAGCAGGGAAAATGGGTGGGCCAGAGAAAAACTGTTTTTT.

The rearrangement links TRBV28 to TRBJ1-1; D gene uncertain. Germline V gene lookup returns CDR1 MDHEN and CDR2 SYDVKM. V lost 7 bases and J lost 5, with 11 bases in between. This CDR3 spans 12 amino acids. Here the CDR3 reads CASKLFDTEAFF. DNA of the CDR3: TGTGCCAGCAAGTTGTTTGATACTGAAGCTTTCTTT.

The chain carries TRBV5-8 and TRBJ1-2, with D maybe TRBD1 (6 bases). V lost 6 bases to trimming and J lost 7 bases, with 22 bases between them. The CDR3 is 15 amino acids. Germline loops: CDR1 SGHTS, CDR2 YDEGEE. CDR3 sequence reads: CASIQRDIPSGGYTF. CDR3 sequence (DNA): TGTGCCAGCATCCAACGGGACATTCCCAGCGGTGGCTACACCTTC.